This TCR beta chain appears in the sequencing data of a study of PD-1 blockade in classical Hodgkin lymphoma. Study information: Patients received nivolumab 3 mg/kg intravenously every 2 weeks.

The germline V gene encodes CDR1 MDHEN and CDR2 SYDVKM. V shed 11 bases and J 6 bases; nucleotides not matched to a gene: 6. This CDR3 has 13 residues. Generated by immunoSEQ multiplex PCR, the TCRdb table keeps only in-frame clones and is missing some. There are about 40,000 clones in the sample; 75% to 85% occur only once, and about 10% lies in the top ten. As regards this clone: The antigen remains unidentified.

Whole-study findings and limits: Repertoires differed for reasons still undefined, possibly disease activity or prior therapy. By C4D1, CD4+ diversity increased significantly, especially in complete responders.

Brentuximab vedotin exposure varied, and every patient relapsed after autologous stem cell transplantation. Patients had relapsed/refractory classical Hodgkin lymphoma with complete response, partial response or progressive disease as best response. Here the sequenced sample was peripheral blood mononuclear cells (PBMCs), taken at baseline. This chain uses TRBV28 with TRBJ2-3; 12 bases fit TRBD2. This receptor was obtained from a human donor with classical Hodgkin lymphoma. The CDR3 coding sequence is TGTGCCCACACTAGCGGGAGGAGGGATACGCAGTATTTT. Translating it yields CAHTSGRRDTQYF.